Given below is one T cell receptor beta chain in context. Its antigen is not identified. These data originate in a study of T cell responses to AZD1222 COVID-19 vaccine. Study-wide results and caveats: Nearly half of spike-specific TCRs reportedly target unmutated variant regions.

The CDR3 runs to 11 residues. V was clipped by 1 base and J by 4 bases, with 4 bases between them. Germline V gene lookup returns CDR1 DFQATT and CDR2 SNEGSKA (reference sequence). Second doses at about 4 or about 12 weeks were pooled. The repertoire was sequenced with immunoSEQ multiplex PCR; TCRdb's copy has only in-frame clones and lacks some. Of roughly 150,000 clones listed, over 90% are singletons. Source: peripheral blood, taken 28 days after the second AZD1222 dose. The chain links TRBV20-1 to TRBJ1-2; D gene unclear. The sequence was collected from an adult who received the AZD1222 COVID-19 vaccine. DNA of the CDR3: TGCAGTGCTAGAGGCCTCTATGGCTACACCTTC. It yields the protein CSARGLYGYTF.